Following are 26 T cell receptor beta chains from one sample sequenced in a study of beta chain features in type 1 diabetes. As every portion of the isolated RNA was reverse transcribed, the sequencing read expressed TCRB transcripts. Assay: immunoSEQ multiplex PCR; the TCRdb copy retains only in-frame clones and omits some. The table lists roughly 380,000 clones, around 20% of them singletons, with 0.035% to 0.05% in the top ten. Input material: naive CD4+ T cells from blood. These receptors all come from a woman aged 18-29 years in good health.

The chain links TRBV2 to TRBJ2-1; D may be TRBD2 (5 bases). The CDR3 contains 13 residues. The V and J ends lost 6 bases and 9 bases respectively, with 15 bases between them. Germline-derived CDR1 and CDR2 are SNHLY and FYNNEI. This CDR3 reads CASRGLRTGEQFF. CDR3 DNA sequence: TGTGCCAGCAGAGGACTTCGTACGGGTGAGCAGTTCTTC.

This chain uses TRBV30 with TRBJ1-4; 7 positions match TRBD1. The CDR3 consists of 13 residues. Germline V CDR1 and CDR2: GTSNPN, SVGIG (reference sequence). V shed 1 base, J shed 11 bases, and the junction held 7 bases outside the gene matches. The CDR3 protein is CAWSADRVGKLFF. In DNA, the CDR3 is TGTGCCTGGAGTGCCGACAGGGTGGGGAAACTGTTTTTT.

This rearrangement joins TRBV29-1 to TRBJ1-1, with 9 positions matching TRBD1. Germline lookup yields CDR1 SQVTM and CDR2 ANQGSEA. This CDR3 has 13 residues. J lost 3 bases, V lost 7 bases, and 6 bases had no gene match. The CDR3 reads CSAEGQGYTEAFF. As DNA, the CDR3 is TGCAGCGCCGAAGGACAGGGGTACACTGAAGCTTTCTTT.

CDR3 coding DNA: TGCGCCAGCAGCTCAGGGGACAGGTCGAACACCGGGGAGCTGTTTTTT. This translates into CASSSGDRSNTGELFF. The chain is built from TRBV5-1 and TRBJ2-2; the match to TRBD1 covers 8 bases. The CDR3 extends over 16 amino acids. Germline CDR1 SGHRS, CDR2 YFSETQ. Trimming took 3 bases from V and 0 from J; bases not matched to a gene: 4.

The chain carries TRBV29-1 and TRBJ2-7, with a possible D match to TRBD2 (5 bases). The CDR3 loop spans 13 amino acids. Per germline, CDR1 SQVTM and CDR2 ANQGSEA. V was cut by 5 bases and J by 3 bases, with 14 bases left in between. The CDR3 region has the DNA TGCAGCGTTACAACTAGTTCCGTCTACGAGCAGTACTTC. This sequence encodes CSVTTSSVYEQYF.

The chain uses TRBV7-9 and TRBJ1-3; 9 nucleotides line up with TRBD1. V lost 5 bases to trimming and J lost 2 bases; unmatched junction nucleotides: 4. This CDR3 is 15 amino acids long. Germline V gives CDR1 SEHNR, CDR2 FQNEAQ (reference sequence). CDR3 in amino acids: CASSIDRGTGNTIYF. DNA of the CDR3: TGTGCCAGCAGCATCGACAGGGGGACTGGAAACACCATATATTTT.

This rearrangement joins TRBV1 to TRBJ2-1; TRBD2 was called by the table and not checked on the DNA. TRBV1 is tagged as a pseudogene. The CDR3 has 17 residues. This CDR3 is CTSSQSDYPSSCNEQFF. The CDR3 DNA follows: TGCACCAGCAGCCAAAGCGATTATCCTAGCTCCTGCAATGAGCAGTTCTTC.

The chain joins TRBV15 to TRBJ2-2; D call uncertain. There are 16 residues in the CDR3. CDR1 LNHNV and CDR2 YYDKDF come from the germline V gene (reference sequence). With 0 bases removed from V and 2 bases from J, the gap between germline ends came to 10 bases. In DNA form, the CDR3 reads TGTGCCACCAGCAGAGATCGCGCAGGAAACACCGGGGAGCTGTTTTTT. Its translation is CATSRDRAGNTGELFF.

The chain has TRBV6-1 and TRBJ1-4; D remains ambiguous. Per the germline V gene, CDR1 is MNHNS and CDR2 is SASEGT. The CDR3 runs 11 residues. V was cut by 4 bases and J by 12 bases, with 9 bases left in between. The CDR3 region has the DNA TGTGCCAGCAGTGGCAACAGAGAACTGTTTTTT. Amino acids: CASSGNRELFF.

Concerning this clone itself: The same CDR3 can be traced to other DNA sequences in this sample. V gene TRBV5-1 combines with J gene TRBJ1-1, with 7 bases that match TRBD1. This CDR3 comprises 14 residues. The J segment lost 0 bases and the V segment lost 1 base, leaving 0 bases of the junction unmatched. Germline lookup yields CDR1 SGHRS and CDR2 YFSETQ. Here the CDR3 reads CASSLTGVNTEAFF. CDR3 DNA sequence: TGCGCCAGCAGCTTGACAGGGGTGAACACTGAAGCTTTCTTT.

This clone was counted between two and nine times. The same CDR3 also results from other DNA sequences found in this sample. The J gene is TRBJ1-2, the V gene TRBV9; perhaps TRBD1 as D (6 bases). This CDR3 contains 13 residues. V was shortened by 2 bases and J by 2 bases, with 7 bases between the two germline ends. Per the germline V gene, CDR1 is SGDLS and CDR2 is YYNGEE. The CDR3 bases are TGTGCCAGCAGCGTCGACAGGAACTATGGCTACACCTTC. It encodes CASSVDRNYGYTF.

The V and J genes are TRBV4-3 and TRBJ2-3; 9 bases line up with TRBD1. This CDR3 has 16 residues. Germline trimming cut 4 bases from V and 0 bases from J; bases unmatched to any gene: 5. Germline V CDR1 and CDR2: LGHNA, YSLEER. The CDR3 here is CASSLRDRASTDTQYF. CDR3 bases: TGCGCCAGCAGCCTGCGGGACAGGGCTAGCACAGATACGCAGTATTTT.

V and J are TRBV2 and TRBJ1-2; D gene unclear. Germline CDR1 and CDR2: SNHLY and FYNNEI. The V and J ends lost 4 bases and 6 bases respectively, with 24 bases between them. The length of the CDR3 is 17 residues. The CDR3 DNA is TGTGCCAGCAGTGGCCCAGCGGTGGCCCGCGTCGGGGATGGCTACACCTTC. Its protein is CASSGPAVARVGDGYTF. The variable domain in full, completed from reference TRBV2 and TRBJ1-2, reads EPEVTQTPSHQVTQMGQEVILRCVPISNHLYFYWYRQILGQKVEFLVSFYNNEISEKSEIFDDQFSVERPDGSNFTLKIRSTKLEDSAMYFCASSGPAVARVGDGYTFGSGTRLTVV.

The V and J genes are TRBV28 and TRBJ1-5, with unresolved D. The germline V and J ends were trimmed by 7 bases and 0 bases, with 16 bases remaining between them. Germline assignment: CDR1 MDHEN and CDR2 SYDVKM. CDR3 size: 16 residues. CDR3 residues: CASIPVGRYSNQPQHF. For the CDR3, the DNA is TGTGCCAGCATTCCGGTAGGGAGATATAGCAATCAGCCCCAGCATTTT.

A few counts support this clone. The chain couples TRBV29-1 to TRBJ2-3; D unclear. V was shortened by 7 bases and J by 4 bases, with 9 bases between the two germline ends. The CDR3 length is 11 residues. Germline V gene lookup returns CDR1 SQVTM and CDR2 ANQGSEA. The CDR3, as DNA: TGCAGCGCGTTCCGGGCAGATACGCAGTATTTT. It is translated as CSAFRADTQYF.

This clone has more than one count but fewer than ten. V and J are TRBV18 and TRBJ1-5; D call uncertain. CDR1 KGHSH and CDR2 LQKENI come from the germline V gene. CDR3 length equals 13 residues. Trimming stripped 3 bases from V and 1 base from J, with 4 bases between. This chain's CDR3 is CASSPTSNQPQHF. The DNA for the CDR3 is TGTGCCAGCTCACCGACAAGCAATCAGCCCCAGCATTTT.

A few counts support this clone. The CDR3 spells CAWSVSAGFSYEQYF. CDR3 DNA sequence: TGTGCCTGGAGTGTATCGGCAGGGTTCTCCTACGAGCAGTACTTC. This chain uses TRBV30 with TRBJ2-7; D is perhaps TRBD1 (5 bases). Germline assignment: CDR1 GTSNPN and CDR2 SVGIG (reference sequence). The CDR3 extends over 15 amino acids. V shed 0 bases and J shed 0 bases, with 12 bases lying between them.

The CDR3 loop reads CAWSPGLNTIYF. CDR3 coding DNA: TGTGCCTGGAGTCCAGGACTTAACACCATATATTTT. The gene calls are TRBV30 and TRBJ1-3; D call uncertain. This CDR3 is 12 amino acids long. CDR1 is GTSNPN and CDR2 is SVGIG in the germline V gene (reference sequence). Trimming removed 2 bases from V and 7 bases from J, with 9 bases in between. The full variable domain, rest sourced from reference TRBV30 and TRBJ1-3, is SQTIHQWPATLVQPVGSPLSLECTVEGTSNPNLYWYRQAAGRGLQLLFYSVGIGQISSEVPQNLSASRPQDRQFILSSKKLLLSDSGFYLCAWSPGLNTIYFGEGSWLTVV.

This clone was seen a handful of times. The genes are TRBV25-1 and TRBJ2-2, with TRBD1 as a possible D gene (5 bases). CDR3 size: 13 residues. Trimming removed 5 bases at V and 6 bases at J, with 10 bases between. Germline V lookup: CDR1 MGHDK, CDR2 SYGVNS. CDR3 DNA: TGTGCCAGCAGTATGACAGTGGCCGGGGAGCTGTTTTTT. This sequence encodes CASSMTVAGELFF. The complete variable domain, with remaining parts taken from reference TRBV25-1 and TRBJ2-2, reads EADIYQTPRYLVIGTGKKITLECSQTMGHDKMYWYQQDPGMELHLIHYSYGVNSTEKGDLSSESTVSRIRTEHFPLTLESARPSHTSQYLCASSMTVAGELFFGEGSRLTVL.

This clone is a singleton in its sample. This chain joins TRBV6-5 and TRBJ2-3; 11 nucleotides align to TRBD2. The CDR3 has 16 amino acids. V dropped 2 bases and J dropped 2; count of bases not matched to a gene: 3. The V gene's germline CDR1 is MNHEY and CDR2 SVGAGI. CDR3 in amino acids: CASSYGSGGATDTQYF. CDR3 nucleotide sequence: TGTGCCAGCAGTTACGGTAGCGGGGGGGCCACAGATACGCAGTATTTT.

This clone was detected only a few times. The sample carries other DNA sequences with the same CDR3. The CDR3 nucleotides are TGTGCCAGCAGTTTTGGACAGGGATATGGCTACACCTTC. As protein: CASSFGQGYGYTF. V usage is TRBV6-6 and J usage is TRBJ1-2; 8 positions match TRBD1. CDR1 is MNHNY, CDR2 SVGAGI, per germline (reference sequence). V was pared by 4 bases and J by 5 bases, with 3 bases of the junction left unmatched. The CDR3 runs to 13 residues.

V usage is TRBV29-1 and J usage is TRBJ2-3; possible D gene TRBD1, 5 bases. Between the trimmed V and J ends, which lost 4 bases and 6 bases, there was a span of 14 bases. The CDR3 runs to 13 residues. Germline CDR1 reads SQVTM; CDR2 reads ANQGSEA. CDR3 in amino acids: CSVARVRSDTQYF. The CDR3 coding sequence is TGCAGCGTTGCCAGGGTTAGATCCGATACGCAGTATTTT.

This clone appeared a few times. The chain couples TRBV15 to TRBJ1-2; D unresolved. The length of the CDR3 is 14 residues. Trimming removed 0 bases from V and 7 bases from J, with 12 bases in between. CDR1 is LNHNV, CDR2 YYDKDF, per germline (reference sequence). CDR3 amino acids: CATSRDRSWAGYTF. CDR3 nucleotide sequence: TGTGCCACCAGCAGAGATCGGTCCTGGGCTGGCTACACCTTC.

This clone was recorded a few times. The rearrangement links TRBV18 to TRBJ1-5, with TRBD1 identical over 9 bases. With V trimmed by 6 bases and J by 5 bases, 11 bases remained unmatched. Germline V gene sequence: CDR1 KGHSH, CDR2 LQKENI. CDR3 length equals 16 residues. CDR3 in amino acids: CASSLSGTGRDQPQHF. The CDR3 DNA sequence: TGTGCCAGCTCTCTCTCCGGGACAGGGAGGGATCAGCCCCAGCATTTT.

V usage is TRBV9 and J usage is TRBJ1-5; D call uncertain. V was cut by 0 bases and J by 6 bases, with 7 bases left in between. The CDR3 sequence is 13 residues long. Germline CDR1 and CDR2: SGDLS and YYNGEE. In DNA form, the CDR3 reads TGTGCCAGCAGCGTAGGCTCAGGTCAGCCCCAGCATTTT. Translating it yields CASSVGSGQPQHF.

In the case of this clone: At the DNA level, this CDR3 is encoded by other sequences in the same sample as well. The chain recombines TRBV5-1 with TRBJ2-2; D perhaps matches TRBD1 (6 bases). Germline V CDR1 and CDR2: SGHRS, YFSETQ. V was pared by 2 bases and J by 2 bases, with 7 bases between. This CDR3 region has 14 residues. The CDR3 DNA sequence: TGCGCCAGCAGCTTACAGGGTAACACCGGGGAGCTGTTTTTT. It specifies CASSLQGNTGELFF.